This entry lists 14 T cell receptor beta chains sequenced from one sample in a study of identical twins. MiXCR, run by TCRdb on the 5' RACE reads, gives a single entry per CDR3 protein. The sample includes fewer than 350,000 distinct CDR3 sequences, approximately 8% of them seen just once. This same sample was also taken into another study, of yellow fever vaccine responses in identical twins.

Sequenced material: memory (CD45RO+) T cells sorted from blood. Every receptor here comes from a young woman in good health.

This clonotype was detected ten times or more. The V call is TRBV5-1, the J call TRBJ2-1; D is possibly TRBD1 (6 bases). CDR1 is SGHRS, CDR2 YFSETQ, per germline. The CDR3 sequence is 13 residues long. Trimming took 5 bases from V and 2 from J, leaving 8 bases between them. The CDR3 DNA reads as TGCGCCAGCAGACAGGGCACCTACAATGAGCAGTTCTTC. Protein product: CASRQGTYNEQFF.

The genes are TRBV28 and TRBJ1-2; 7 positions agree with TRBD1. Germline CDR1 and CDR2: MDHEN and SYDVKM. Trimming at V came to 6 bases and at J to 3 bases, leaving 4 bases not matched to a gene. The CDR3 runs 13 residues. The CDR3 bases are TGTGCCAGCAGGCTCACAGGGGACTATGGCTACACCTTC. Protein product: CASRLTGDYGYTF.

This clonotype was seen at least ten times. V and J are TRBV29-1 and TRBJ2-7, with 9 bases matching TRBD2. Per germline, CDR1 SQVTM and CDR2 ANQGSEA. Unmatched junction bases numbered 7, after V lost 5 bases and J lost 2 bases. The CDR3 loop spans 14 amino acids. CDR3 region: CSVSKGLAAYEQYF. The CDR3 DNA sequence: TGCAGCGTTTCTAAGGGACTAGCAGCCTACGAGCAGTACTTC.

This clonotype was seen only a few times. V and J are TRBV7-9 and TRBJ1-5; D is uncertain. The CDR3 is 14 residues long. Looked up from germline, CDR1 is SEHNR and CDR2 is FQNEAQ (reference sequence). Trimming shortened V by 1 base and J by 3 bases, and 7 bases separated the two germline ends. This CDR3 reads CASSLDGNNQPQHF. The CDR3 bases are TGTGCCAGCAGCTTAGACGGGAACAATCAGCCCCAGCATTTT.

This clonotype was observed a handful of times. CDR3 in amino acids: CASSDTGGLNIQYF. CDR3 bases: TGTGCCAGCAGCGATACAGGGGGTTTAAACATTCAGTACTTC. The chain uses TRBV7-9 and TRBJ2-4; 8 bases align to TRBD1. The J segment lost 6 bases and the V segment lost 5 bases, leaving 6 bases of the junction unmatched. This CDR3 has 14 residues. CDR1 is SEHNR, CDR2 FQNEAQ, per germline (reference sequence).

This clonotype was detected a few times. The chain couples TRBV4-1 to TRBJ2-6; D call uncertain. Trimming cost V 0 bases and J 0 bases, with 9 bases left between them. The CDR3 runs 17 residues. Germline loops: CDR1 MGHRA, CDR2 YSYEKL. Here the CDR3 reads CASSQELRSSGANVLTF. Here the CDR3 DNA reads TGCGCCAGCAGCCAAGAGCTGAGATCCTCTGGGGCCAACGTCCTGACTTTC.

This clonotype was observed many times. This rearrangement joins TRBV12-3 or TRBV12-4 to TRBJ1-6; 8 nucleotides match TRBD1. The CDR3 is 15 residues long. V lost 4 bases and J lost 9; bases outside the gene matches: 8. The CDR3 DNA sequence: TGTGCCAGCAGTTCTAGGACAGGGACGAGTTCACCCCTCCACTTT. Its translation: CASSSRTGTSSPLHF.

This clonotype has at least ten counts. The V gene is TRBV12-3 or TRBV12-4, the J gene TRBJ2-2; D ambiguous. V lost 3 bases to trimming and J lost 1 base, with 6 bases between them. The CDR3 is made up of 14 amino acids. CDR3 sequence: CASSFPGNTGELFF. The CDR3 DNA is TGTGCCAGCAGTTTCCCAGGGAACACCGGGGAGCTGTTTTTT.

This clonotype was counted ten times or more. The chain uses TRBV28 and TRBJ2-2; 7 bases match TRBD1. This CDR3 is 15 amino acids long. Trimming cost V 6 bases and J 7 bases; bases outside gene matches: 11. The germline V gene encodes CDR1 MDHEN and CDR2 SYDVKM. The CDR3 here is CASSRAGTESGELFF. The DNA of the CDR3 is TGTGCCAGCAGCCGGGCCGGGACAGAAAGCGGGGAGCTGTTTTTT.

This clonotype appeared a few times. This chain uses TRBV12-3 or TRBV12-4 with TRBJ2-7; 8 nucleotides agree with TRBD2. The length of the CDR3 is 13 residues. The V and J ends lost 3 bases and 7 bases, in that order; junction bases with no gene match: 5. DNA for the CDR3: TGTGCCAGCAGTTTGCATGGACTAGCAGAGCAGTACGTC. Translation: CASSLHGLAEQYV.

The rearrangement links TRBV5-1 to TRBJ2-7; TRBD1 or TRBD2 may be the D gene (5 bases each). V lost 0 bases to trimming and J lost 4 bases, with 11 bases between them. This CDR3 is 14 amino acids long. CDR1 and CDR2 (germline): SGHRS, YFSETQ. CDR3 region: CASSLGGNLYEQYF. The CDR3, as DNA: TGCGCCAGCAGCTTGGGGGGGAATCTTTACGAGCAGTACTTC.

This chain joins TRBV5-1 and TRBJ2-7, with D possibly TRBD1 on 6 matching bases. Germline lookup yields CDR1 SGHRS and CDR2 YFSETQ. The CDR3 extends over 14 amino acids. The V end was cut by 2 bases, the J end by 2 bases, with 11 bases between. The CDR3 sequence: CASSFDRNTYEQYF. The CDR3 nucleotides are TGCGCCAGCAGCTTCGACAGGAATACCTACGAGCAGTACTTC.

This sequence joins TRBV7-2 and TRBJ2-1; 10 bases fit TRBD1. The CDR3 has 15 amino acids. With V trimmed by 5 bases and J by 5 bases, 6 bases remained unmatched. Germline V gene data show CDR1 as SGHTA and CDR2 as FQGNSA. CDR3 sequence reads: CASSPLGTGDNEQFF. The CDR3 nucleotides read TGTGCCAGCAGCCCCCTCGGGACAGGGGACAATGAGCAGTTCTTC.

J is TRBJ2-7 and V is TRBV7-8; D is perhaps TRBD1 or TRBD2 (5 bases each). Per the germline V gene, CDR1 is SGHVS and CDR2 is FQNEAQ. There are 16 residues in the CDR3. V was clipped by 1 base and J by 4 bases, with 17 bases between them. The CDR3 coding sequence is TGTGCCAGCAGCTTAGGTGAAATGGGGACCCTATACGAGCAGTACTTC. Translating gives CASSLGEMGTLYEQYF. Drawing the rest from reference TRBV7-8 and TRBJ2-7, the complete variable domain is GAGVSQSPRYKVAKRGQDVALRCDPISGHVSLFWYQQALGQGPEFLTYFQNEAQLDKSGLPSDRFFAERPEGSVSTLKIQRTQQEDSAVYLCASSLGEMGTLYEQYFGPGTRLTVT.